The 27 T cell receptor beta chains reported below all come from one sample, sequenced in a study of T-cell reconstitution after alpha-beta-depleted transplantation in children. Using unique molecular identifiers, the investigators prepared the TCRbeta library. One entry per CDR3 protein results from TCRdb running MiXCR on the PCR reads. The table lists around 680,000 distinct CDR3 sequences, around a sixth of them singletons. The sequenced sample was PBMCs from the stem cell graft donor, obtained from the stem cell graft. The source is a human donor who donated a stem cell graft to a child with acute myeloid leukemia.

This clonotype was detected ten times or more. Sequence at one end of the junction differs from germline and may be a read error. This sequence joins TRBV7-9 and TRBJ2-1; no reliable D call. The length of the CDR3 is 13 residues. CDR1 is SEHNR and CDR2 is FQNEAQ in the germline V gene (reference sequence). CDR3 loop: CASSSPSVAVQVF. DNA of the CDR3: TGTGCCAGCAGCTCCCCATCGGTGGCAGTGCAGGTCTTC.

This clonotype was observed many times. The V and J genes are TRBV12-3 or TRBV12-4 and TRBJ1-5; a possible D gene is TRBD1 (5 bases). The CDR3 runs to 16 residues. Deletions cut 3 bases from V and 1 base from J, with 13 bases between. The CDR3: CASSLGGAGSNQPQHF. The CDR3 bases are TGTGCCAGCAGTTTGGGAGGGGCCGGGAGCAATCAGCCCCAGCATTTT.

This clonotype was observed at least ten times. The chain employs TRBV20-1 and TRBJ2-5; D is possibly TRBD1 (6 bases). Trimming took off 6 bases at V and 5 bases at J, with 16 bases between the two ends. The CDR3 covers 13 residues. Germline V gene lookup returns CDR1 DFQATT and CDR2 SNEGSKA (reference sequence). The CDR3: CSAKVQGLETQYF. The CDR3 DNA reads as TGCAGTGCCAAGGTACAGGGCTTGGAGACCCAGTACTTC.

This clonotype was observed many times. The CDR3 is CASSLDRPIYNEQFF. In nucleotides, the CDR3 is TGTGCCAGCAGCCTTGACAGGCCCATCTACAATGAGCAGTTCTTC. This chain uses TRBV6-1 with TRBJ2-1, with D possibly being TRBD1 (6 bases). The CDR3 covers 15 residues. V lost 6 bases, J lost 3 bases, and 15 bases lay in between. The germline V gene has CDR1 MNHNS and CDR2 SASEGT.

This clonotype showed up just a few times. The chain has TRBV5-5 and TRBJ1-5; D may be TRBD1 (6 bases). The CDR3 consists of 15 residues. Germline V lookup: CDR1 SGHKS, CDR2 YYEKEE (reference sequence). Trimming left V 6 bases short and J 5 bases short, with 18 bases between. CDR3 in amino acids: CASTPSGASHQPQHF. Here the CDR3 DNA reads TGTGCCAGCACCCCCTCAGGGGCAAGTCATCAGCCCCAGCATTTT. Looking up the rest from reference TRBV5-5 and TRBJ1-5 gives the full variable domain: DAGVTQSPTHLIKTRGQQVTLRCSPISGHKSVSWYQQVLGQGPQFIFQYYEKEERGRGNFPDRFSARQFPNYSSELNVNALLLGDSALYLCASTPSGASHQPQHFGDGTRLSIL.

The rearrangement joins TRBV15 to TRBJ2-1, with a weak D call TRBD2 (5 bases). V lost 0 bases to trimming and J lost 3 bases, with 18 bases between them. In germline, CDR1 is LNHNV, CDR2 YYDKDF (reference sequence). The CDR3 contains 18 residues. CDR3 nucleotide sequence: TGTGCCACCAGCAGAGAGGGAACGGGGTTTACAATCTACAATGAGCAGTTCTTC. Protein product: CATSREGTGFTIYNEQFF.

This clonotype was seen repeatedly, ten times or more. The genes are TRBV6-2 or TRBV6-3 and TRBJ2-7; 7 bases fit TRBD1. The ends lost 6 bases at V and 2 bases at J; junction bases unmatched: 10. The germline CDR1 and CDR2 sequences are MNHEY and SVGEGT. The CDR3 spans 15 residues. CDR3 bases: TGTGCCAGCAGAGACACAGGACAGGCTACCTACGAGCAGTACTTC. Amino acid sequence: CASRDTGQATYEQYF.

This sequence joins TRBV20-1 and TRBJ2-5; TRBD1 agrees at 8 bases. The CDR3 covers 13 residues. The germline CDR1 and CDR2 sequences are DFQATT and SNEGSKA (reference sequence). The V and J ends lost 4 bases and 4 bases, in that order; junction bases with no gene match: 5. CDR3 sequence reads: CSATRTGIETQYF. The DNA of the CDR3 is TGCAGTGCTACTCGGACAGGGATAGAGACCCAGTACTTC.

This clonotype was seen ten or more times. The V gene is TRBV7-9, the J gene TRBJ2-7; weak D call: TRBD1 (5 bases). Germline V gene data show CDR1 as SEHNR and CDR2 as FQNEAQ (reference sequence). V was pared by 2 bases and J by 0 bases, with 8 bases between. The CDR3 has 14 residues. The CDR3 reads CASSLQGDSYEQYV. DNA of the CDR3: TGTGCCAGCAGCTTACAGGGTGACTCCTACGAGCAGTACGTC.

Here the CDR3 reads CSARDWGWGDTGELFF. For the CDR3, the DNA is TGCAGTGCTAGAGATTGGGGCTGGGGGGACACCGGGGAGCTGTTTTTT. The genes are TRBV20-1 and TRBJ2-2, with a possible D match to TRBD2 (6 bases). Per the germline V gene, CDR1 is DFQATT and CDR2 is SNEGSKA (reference sequence). Trimming took 0 bases from V and 3 from J, leaving 14 bases between them. The CDR3 consists of 16 residues.

Many counts were recorded for this clonotype. CDR3 amino acids: CSASLAGANTDTQYF. The CDR3 DNA is TGCAGTGCTAGTTTAGCGGGGGCGAACACAGATACGCAGTATTTT. V usage is TRBV20-1 and J usage is TRBJ2-3, with 9 bases aligning to TRBD2. The CDR3 length is 15 residues. Germline CDR1 and CDR2: DFQATT and SNEGSKA (reference sequence). J gave up 2 bases and V 3 bases, and 6 bases lay outside the gene matches.

The chain couples TRBV19 to TRBJ2-1, with 8 bases fitting TRBD2. The V gene's germline CDR1 is LNHDA and CDR2 SQIVND (reference sequence). V gave up 3 bases and J gave up 5 bases; unmatched junction bases: 6. This CDR3 spans 15 amino acids. The CDR3 coding sequence is TGTGCCAGTAGTATCGGGCGGGGGGCGAACAATGAGCAGTTCTTC. Protein product: CASSIGRGANNEQFF.

This clonotype was counted at least ten times. The J gene is TRBJ1-5, the V gene TRBV20-1; 7 bases align to TRBD1. Looked up from germline, CDR1 is DFQATT and CDR2 is SNEGSKA (reference sequence). V gave up 1 base and J gave up 0 bases; unmatched junction bases: 9. The CDR3 contains 17 residues. The CDR3 sequence: CSARGPDRTASNQPQHF. The CDR3 DNA reads TGCAGTGCTAGAGGGCCGGACAGGACAGCTAGCAATCAGCCCCAGCATTTT.

This chain links TRBV6-2 or TRBV6-3 with TRBJ1-1; TRBD1 might be the D (5 bases). Trimming took 8 bases from V and 7 from J, leaving 8 bases between them. The CDR3 length is 10 residues. Germline V CDR1 and CDR2: MNHEY, SVGEGT. This CDR3 is CASGQVEAFF. The CDR3 region has the DNA TGTGCCAGCGGACAAGTTGAAGCTTTCTTT.

V gene TRBV11-2 combines with J gene TRBJ2-1; D is undetermined. This CDR3 contains 11 residues. Trimming pared 1 base from V and 12 bases from J, leaving 7 bases between. Germline CDR1 SGHAT, CDR2 FQNNGV. The CDR3 DNA is TGTGCCAGCAGCTTAGGTTTTAGGCAGTTCTTC. It is translated as CASSLGFRQFF.

J is TRBJ1-1 and V is TRBV6-1, with D possibly TRBD1 on 6 matching bases. The CDR3 spans 14 residues. V dropped 6 bases and J dropped 0 bases, with 11 bases sitting between them. Germline V gene lookup returns CDR1 MNHNS and CDR2 SASEGT. The CDR3, as DNA: TGTGCCAGCAGATGGGGACACCTGAACACTGAAGCTTTCTTT. This translates into CASRWGHLNTEAFF.

The sample holds a few counts of this clonotype. The V call is TRBV21-1, the J call TRBJ2-2; TRBD2, the table's D call, lacks a check against the DNA. TRBV21-1 is marked as a pseudogene. The CDR3 covers 17 residues. The DNA for the CDR3 is TGTGCCAGCAGCGAGGAGACTAGCGGACTTCACACCGGGGAGCTGTTTTTT. This encodes CASSEETSGLHTGELFF.

This clonotype came up many times. The gene calls are TRBV20-1 and TRBJ1-4; D remains unclear. V lost 6 bases, J lost 8 bases, and 7 bases lay in between. Per germline, CDR1 DFQATT and CDR2 SNEGSKA (reference sequence). The CDR3 spans 10 residues. CDR3 protein: CSAQREKLFF. The CDR3 region has the DNA TGCAGTGCCCAGAGGGAAAAACTGTTTTTT.

This clonotype was recorded a few times. This chain uses TRBV12-3 or TRBV12-4 with TRBJ2-1; no reliable D call. The germline V and J ends were trimmed by 6 bases and 1 base, with 13 bases remaining between them. The CDR3 runs to 15 residues. The CDR3 DNA reads as TGTGCCAGCAGCGGTGGGTACTTTTCCTACAATGAGCAGTTCTTC. Amino acids: CASSGGYFSYNEQFF.

About this clonotype itself: A read error may be the cause here, since a much bigger clone is one base away. This sequence joins TRBV5-5 and TRBJ2-1; TRBD2 might be the D (7 bases). This CDR3 spans 14 amino acids. CDR1 SGHKS and CDR2 YYEKEE come from the germline V gene (reference sequence). CDR3 loop: CACSLMGGALEQFF. The CDR3 DNA follows: TGTGCCTGCAGCTTGATGGGGGGGGCGTTGGAGCAGTTCTTC.

This clonotype was observed a handful of times. The chain links TRBV6-1 to TRBJ1-2; possibly TRBD1 for D (5 bases). V was clipped by 6 bases and J by 4 bases, with 12 bases between them. CDR3 length: 13 amino acids. The germline V gene has CDR1 MNHNS and CDR2 SASEGT. The CDR3 DNA is TGTGCCAGCAGCCCCTCAGGGTTCTATGGCTACACCTTC. Translation: CASSPSGFYGYTF.

In its sample, this clonotype was seen a few times. Just one base apart from a much larger clone, this may be a read error. The chain combines TRBV7-2 with TRBJ2-5; weak D call: TRBD1 (5 bases). This CDR3 is 14 amino acids long. The germline gives CDR1 SGHTA, CDR2 FQGNSA. The ends were cut back, 1 base at V and 1 base at J, with 7 bases in the middle. The CDR3 protein is CASSLETAQETQYF. For the CDR3, the DNA is TGTGCCAGCAGCTTAGAGACAGCCCAAGAGACCCAGTACTTC.

In this sample, this clonotype turned up a few times. The V and J genes are TRBV6-5 and TRBJ2-7; D may be TRBD1 (5 bases). The CDR3 contains 14 residues. The V gene's germline CDR1 is MNHEY and CDR2 SVGAGI. V lost 0 bases, J lost 3 bases, and 9 bases lay in between. The CDR3 region is CASSYSGASYEQYF. The CDR3 DNA reads TGTGCCAGCAGTTACTCAGGGGCAAGCTACGAGCAGTACTTC.

This clonotype was seen many times. V gene TRBV20-1 combines with J gene TRBJ1-1; 7 positions agree with TRBD1. The CDR3 totals 12 residues. J lost 3 bases, V lost 6 bases, and 4 bases had no gene match. CDR1 and CDR2 (germline): DFQATT, SNEGSKA (reference sequence). CDR3 coding DNA: TGCAGTGCGCTGGGACAGTACACTGAAGCTTTCTTT. Protein product: CSALGQYTEAFF.

This clonotype was detected many times. The genes are TRBV20-1 and TRBJ1-1, with 9 bases fitting TRBD1. CDR1 and CDR2 from the germline V gene are DFQATT and SNEGSKA (reference sequence). V shed 2 bases and J 5 bases; nucleotides not matched to a gene: 12. The CDR3 runs 16 residues. The CDR3 bases are TGCAGTGCTAGAAGGGACGGGACAGGGCTTAGTACTGAAGCTTTCTTT. Protein: CSARRDGTGLSTEAFF.

This chain links TRBV7-8 with TRBJ1-6, with D possibly being TRBD1 (6 bases). Looked up from germline, CDR1 is SGHVS and CDR2 is FQNEAQ. The CDR3 contains 16 residues. The ends were cut back, 4 bases at V and 2 bases at J, with 12 bases in the middle. This CDR3 is CASSSQGPTYNSPLHF. The CDR3 bases are TGTGCCAGCAGCTCCCAGGGGCCGACCTATAATTCACCCCTCCACTTT.

The chain uses TRBV5-1 and TRBJ1-5; D possibly corresponds to TRBD1 (5 bases). CDR1 and CDR2 from the germline V gene are SGHRS and YFSETQ. The CDR3 totals 14 residues. The ends were cut back, 4 bases at V and 3 bases at J, with 11 bases in the middle. The CDR3 sequence: CASSAGSDNQPQHF. CDR3 nucleotides: TGCGCCAGCAGCGCAGGGTCGGACAATCAGCCCCAGCATTTT.